The sequence of this TCR beta chain was determined in a study of neoadjuvant anti-PD-1 for oral cavity cancer. Blood libraries mostly used about 0.5 ug genomic DNA, six replicates each. The repertoire was sequenced with immunoSEQ multiplex PCR; TCRdb's copy has only in-frame clones and lacks some. The sample consists of 14,000 or so clones, around 70% of them appearing once. As for time point: after neoadjuvant nivolumab, at surgical resection. The V gene's germline CDR1 is SGHAT and CDR2 FQNNGV. CDR3 length: 13 residues. Trimming took off 1 base at V and 6 bases at J, with 9 bases between the two ends.

This chain links TRBV11-2 with TRBJ1-2; D not resolved. The sequence was obtained from a person aged 35-79 years with oral cavity squamous cell carcinoma. Sequences were derived from PBMCs, sampled after nivolumab (anti-PD-1) treatment. The CDR3 DNA reads TGTGCCAGCAGCTTAGGGGCCGGGGATGGCTACACCTTC. Amino acids: CASSLGAGDGYTF. The complete variable domain, with remaining parts taken from reference TRBV11-2 and TRBJ1-2, reads EAGVAQSPRYKIIEKRQSVAFWCNPISGHATLYWYQQILGQGPKLLIQFQNNGVVDDSQLPKDRFSAERLKGVDSTLKIQPAKLEDSAVYLCASSLGAGDGYTFGSGTRLTVV.